The TCR beta chain described here comes from a study of cytomegalovirus exposure and HLA in healthy donors. V was trimmed by 10 bases and J by 2 bases, leaving 8 bases between them. Germline loops: CDR1 SNHLY, CDR2 FYNNEI. The CDR3 extends over 11 amino acids. PCR involved 60 Vbeta and 13 Jbeta primers. Assay: immunoSEQ multiplex PCR; the TCRdb copy retains only in-frame clones and omits some. The sample records some 71,000 clones, around two thirds being singletons. The clonotype was recovered from a woman in her forties or fifties in good health and CMV-seropositive. The sequencing input was PBMCs. This chain joins TRBV2 and TRBJ1-1, with unresolved D. CDR3 bases: TGTGCCAACTCACCAAACACTGAAGCTTTCTTT. Translation gives CANSPNTEAFF.